The present T cell receptor (beta chain) was sequenced within a study of tumor-infiltrating lymphocytes in glioblastoma multiforme (dated by TCRdb to about 2017). With regard to the full study: Whether intratumoral genomic heterogeneity fosters TIL diversity was tested through joint investigation of somatic mutations, TIL diversity and immune response activity.

Overall study outcomes, separate from this receptor: Because T cells carry unequal numbers of TCR transcripts, RNA-based TCR sequencing may distort clone frequencies. The authors noted that sorting T cells into functional subsets, which was not done in this study, would be a future improvement. Generalizability was limited because only one glioblastoma patient was included in the TCR and somatic mutation analysis.

Using a modified ARM-PCR protocol with multiple V-beta primers and a C-beta primer, the team built TCRB libraries from RNA through three nested multiplex PCR rounds. TCRB-specific cDNA was synthesized from 0.5 to 0.6 ug total RNA with ProtoScript II Reverse Transcriptase and a C-beta primer. The description of the TCRB libraries did not include any unique molecular identifiers. The third PCR added barcodes and adapters over around 25 cycles with Deep VentR (exo-) polymerase, followed by gel purification of 250-500 bp bands. TCRB libraries were sequenced with 250 bp paired-end reads on an Illumina HiSeq 2500. The authors' analysis ran thus. Trimmomatic was used to clean reads, FLASH to merge reads, MiGEC to assign V, D and J segments, and VDJtools to perform the analysis. The Shannon-Wiener diversity index, calculated using VDJtools, was used to quantify repertoire diversity. TCRdb trimmed public reads at Q25 via fastp, called clones via MiXCR and kept in-frame beta chains. Each entry merges the rows of one CDR3 protein and shows their most common DNA and genes. The V and J calls shown here were made by TCRdb, not taken from the authors' results. In all, the sample holds approximately 9,300 distinct CDR3 sequences, and approximately 70% of those were seen once. The top ten clonotypes cover around 55% of the sample.

Turning to this clonotype: Its specific antigen is unknown. No quality values exist for individual bases; no much larger clone is one base distant.

The CDR3 contains 16 residues, cysteine and phenylalanine counted. The entry retains the CDR3 DNA only, 48 bases that are in frame from base 1. From the germline V gene, CDR1 is SGHAT and CDR2 is FQNNGV. After removal of 3 bases from V and 5 bases from J, the junction retains 10 bases not matched to a gene. The AllPrep DNA/RNA mini kit was used to purify genomic DNA and total RNA simultaneously from each of the nine to ten tumor samples. All RNA had OD 260/280 ratios above 1.9 and RNA integrity numbers above 6.5. This TCR came from a male donor with glioblastoma. The V and J segments used are TRBV11-2 and TRBJ2-3, with TRBD1 matching 8 junction bases. The specimen was brain tumor tissue. This receptor has the CDR3 CASSFGGQGFGDTQYF. The sequenced DNA: TGTGCCAGCAGCTTTGGTGGACAGGGATTTGGAGATACGCAGTATTTT.